This record looks at one T cell receptor (beta chain) sequence and its context. The antigen remains unidentified. This entry belongs to a study of cytomegalovirus exposure and HLA in healthy donors. The CDR3 contains 16 residues. Trimming removed 4 bases from V and 2 bases from J, with 12 bases in between. Germline V CDR1 and CDR2: SGHTA, FQGTGA. Study outcomes and limitations: According to a subsequent analysis, TCR clusters from the first cohort were inclined to appear together in the 130 or so validation repertoires. Reports described diagnosis of cytomegalovirus status by the classifier as highly specific and sensitive. Researchers reported that a few CMV-associated chains were confirmed in vitro as CMV antigen-specific.

TCRdb keeps only in-frame clones here, not all; method: immunoSEQ multiplex PCR. The data contain 100,000 to 150,000 clones, 90% to 97% of them singletons. V and J are TRBV7-3 and TRBJ2-6, with a tentative D call TRBD2 (6 bases). The specimen sequenced was PBMCs. This TCR was sampled from a man aged 18 to 29 in good health and CMV-seronegative. CDR3 DNA: TGTGCCAGCAGCTCCACTGGGGGGACTGGGGCCAACGTCCTGACTTTC. This sequence encodes CASSSTGGTGANVLTF.